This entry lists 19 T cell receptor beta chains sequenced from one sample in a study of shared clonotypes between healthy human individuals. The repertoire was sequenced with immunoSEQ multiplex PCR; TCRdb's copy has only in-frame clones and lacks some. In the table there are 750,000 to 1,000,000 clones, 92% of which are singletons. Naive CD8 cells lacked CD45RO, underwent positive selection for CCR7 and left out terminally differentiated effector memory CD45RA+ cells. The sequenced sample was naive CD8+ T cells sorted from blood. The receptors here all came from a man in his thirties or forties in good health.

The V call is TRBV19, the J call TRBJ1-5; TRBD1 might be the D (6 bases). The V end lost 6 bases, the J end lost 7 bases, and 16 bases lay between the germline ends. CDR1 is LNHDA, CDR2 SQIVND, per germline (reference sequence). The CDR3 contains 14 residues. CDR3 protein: CASSPTGNGQPQHF. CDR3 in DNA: TGTGCCAGTAGCCCTACAGGGAATGGACAGCCCCAGCATTTT.

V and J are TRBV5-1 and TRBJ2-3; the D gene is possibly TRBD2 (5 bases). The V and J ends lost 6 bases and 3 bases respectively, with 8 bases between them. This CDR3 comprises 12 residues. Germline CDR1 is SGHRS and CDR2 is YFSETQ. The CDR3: CASTGITDTQYF. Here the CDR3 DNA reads TGCGCCAGCACCGGGATAACAGATACGCAGTATTTT. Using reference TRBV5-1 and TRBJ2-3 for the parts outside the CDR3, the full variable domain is KAGVTQTPRYLIKTRGQQVTLSCSPISGHRSVSWYQQTPGQGLQFLFEYFSETQRNKGNFPGRFSGRQFSNSRSEMNVSTLELGDSALYLCASTGITDTQYFGPGTRLTVL.

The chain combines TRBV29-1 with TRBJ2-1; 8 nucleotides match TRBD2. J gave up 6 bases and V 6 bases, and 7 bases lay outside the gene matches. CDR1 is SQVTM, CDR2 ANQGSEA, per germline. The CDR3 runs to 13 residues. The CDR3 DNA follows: TGCAGCGTCAGCGGGAGCTCAACCAATGAGCAGTTCTTC. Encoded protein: CSVSGSSTNEQFF.

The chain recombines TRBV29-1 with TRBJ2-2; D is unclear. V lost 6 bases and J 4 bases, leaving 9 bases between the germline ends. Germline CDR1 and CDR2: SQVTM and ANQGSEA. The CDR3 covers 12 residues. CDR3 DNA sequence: TGCAGCGTGCTGGTGAGCACCGGGGAGCTGTTTTTT. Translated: CSVLVSTGELFF.

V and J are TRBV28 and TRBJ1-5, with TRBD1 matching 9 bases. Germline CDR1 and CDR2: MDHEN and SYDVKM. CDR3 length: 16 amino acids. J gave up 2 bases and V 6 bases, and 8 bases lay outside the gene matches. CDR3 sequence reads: CASRPSGTGRNQPQHF. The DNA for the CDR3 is TGTGCCAGCAGGCCGTCCGGGACAGGGCGCAATCAGCCCCAGCATTTT.

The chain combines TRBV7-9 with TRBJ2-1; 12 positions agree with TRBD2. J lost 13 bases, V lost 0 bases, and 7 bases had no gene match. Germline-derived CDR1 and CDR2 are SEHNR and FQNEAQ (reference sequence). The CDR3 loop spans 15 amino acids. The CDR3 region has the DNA TGTGCCAGCAGCTTAGCCGGACTAGCGGGGATTATCCAGTTCTTC. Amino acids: CASSLAGLAGIIQFF.

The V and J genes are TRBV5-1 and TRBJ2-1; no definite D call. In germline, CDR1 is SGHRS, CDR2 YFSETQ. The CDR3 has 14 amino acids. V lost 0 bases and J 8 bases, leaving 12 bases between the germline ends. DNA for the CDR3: TGCGCCAGCAGCTTGGATTCCTTTTTAGATGAGCAGTTCTTC. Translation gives CASSLDSFLDEQFF. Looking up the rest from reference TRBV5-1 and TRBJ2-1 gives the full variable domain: KAGVTQTPRYLIKTRGQQVTLSCSPISGHRSVSWYQQTPGQGLQFLFEYFSETQRNKGNFPGRFSGRQFSNSRSEMNVSTLELGDSALYLCASSLDSFLDEQFFGPGTRLTVL.

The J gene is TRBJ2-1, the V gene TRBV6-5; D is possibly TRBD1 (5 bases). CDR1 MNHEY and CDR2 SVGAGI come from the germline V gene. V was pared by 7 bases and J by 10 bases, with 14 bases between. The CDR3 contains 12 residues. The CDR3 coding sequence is TGTGCCAGCAACAGCGACAGAGCAGAGCAGTTCTTC. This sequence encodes CASNSDRAEQFF.

The CDR3 bases are TGTGCCAGCGAGGGGACAGGGTCCTACGAGCAGTACTTC. This gives the protein CASEGTGSYEQYF. The chain joins TRBV2 to TRBJ2-7, with 9 nucleotides matching TRBD1. V gave up 8 bases and J gave up 1 base; unmatched junction bases: 3. The CDR3 runs 13 residues. The germline CDR1 and CDR2 sequences are SNHLY and FYNNEI.

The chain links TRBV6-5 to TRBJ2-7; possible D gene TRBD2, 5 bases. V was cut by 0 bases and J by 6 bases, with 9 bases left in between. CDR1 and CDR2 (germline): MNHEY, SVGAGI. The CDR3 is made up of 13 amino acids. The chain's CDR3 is CASSYSSSSEQYF. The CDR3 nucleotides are TGTGCCAGCAGTTACTCTTCTAGCAGCGAGCAGTACTTC.

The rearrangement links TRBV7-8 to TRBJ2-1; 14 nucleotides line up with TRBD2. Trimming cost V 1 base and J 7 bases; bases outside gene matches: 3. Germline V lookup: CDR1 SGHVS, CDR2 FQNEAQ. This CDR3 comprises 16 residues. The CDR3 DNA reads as TGTGCCAGCAGCTTAGTACGGACTAGCGGGAGGAATGAGCAGTTCTTC. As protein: CASSLVRTSGRNEQFF.

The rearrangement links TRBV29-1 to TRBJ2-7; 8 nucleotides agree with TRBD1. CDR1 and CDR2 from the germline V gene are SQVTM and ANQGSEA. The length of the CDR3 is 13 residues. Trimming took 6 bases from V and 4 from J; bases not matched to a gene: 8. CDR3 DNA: TGCAGCGTCAGGGACGGACAGGGTTACGAGCAGTACTTC. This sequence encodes CSVRDGQGYEQYF.

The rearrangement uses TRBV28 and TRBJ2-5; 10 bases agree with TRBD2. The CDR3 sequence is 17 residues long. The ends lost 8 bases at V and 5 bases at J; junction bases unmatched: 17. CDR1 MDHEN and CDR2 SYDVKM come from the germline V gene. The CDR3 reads CASSAGTGGTSEETQYF. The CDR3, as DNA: TGTGCCAGCTCCGCTGGTACCGGTGGGACTAGCGAGGAGACCCAGTACTTC.

As DNA, the CDR3 is TGTGCCAGCAGTGATCAGGGAAACTTCCAAGAGACCCAGTACTTC. This encodes CASSDQGNFQETQYF. The V call is TRBV2, the J call TRBJ2-5, with a tentative D call TRBD1 (5 bases). In germline, CDR1 is SNHLY, CDR2 FYNNEI. The CDR3 loop spans 15 amino acids. The V end lost 3 bases, the J end lost 1 base, and 12 bases lay between the germline ends.

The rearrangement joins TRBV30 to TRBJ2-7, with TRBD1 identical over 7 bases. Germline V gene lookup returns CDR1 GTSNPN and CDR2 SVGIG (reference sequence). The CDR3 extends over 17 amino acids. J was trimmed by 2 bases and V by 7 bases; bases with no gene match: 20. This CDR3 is CASTSNRDSNSTYEQYF. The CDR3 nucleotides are TGTGCCTCCACCTCGAATCGGGACAGTAACAGTACCTACGAGCAGTACTTC. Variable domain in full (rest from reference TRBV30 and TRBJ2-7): SQTIHQWPATLVQPVGSPLSLECTVEGTSNPNLYWYRQAAGRGLQLLFYSVGIGQISSEVPQNLSASRPQDRQFILSSKKLLLSDSGFYLCASTSNRDSNSTYEQYFGPGTRLTVT.

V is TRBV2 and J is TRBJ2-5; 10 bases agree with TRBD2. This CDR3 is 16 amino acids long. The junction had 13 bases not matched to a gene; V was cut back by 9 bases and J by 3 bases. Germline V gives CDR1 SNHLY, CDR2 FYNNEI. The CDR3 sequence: CASGVPRTSGEETQYF. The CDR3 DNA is TGTGCCAGTGGGGTGCCGAGGACTAGCGGAGAAGAGACCCAGTACTTC.

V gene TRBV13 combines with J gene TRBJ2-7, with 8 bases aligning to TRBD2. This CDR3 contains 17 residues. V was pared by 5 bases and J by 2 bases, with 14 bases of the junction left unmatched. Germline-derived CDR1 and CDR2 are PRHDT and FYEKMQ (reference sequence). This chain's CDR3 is CASSTSLPSGRTYEQYF. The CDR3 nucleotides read TGTGCCAGCAGCACCTCACTACCGAGCGGGAGAACCTACGAGCAGTACTTC.

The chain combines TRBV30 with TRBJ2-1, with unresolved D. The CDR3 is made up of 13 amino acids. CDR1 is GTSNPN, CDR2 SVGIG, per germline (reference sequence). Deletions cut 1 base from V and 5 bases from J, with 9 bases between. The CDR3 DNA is TGTGCCTGGAGTGGGGCTAGGAACAATGAGCAGTTCTTC. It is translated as CAWSGARNNEQFF. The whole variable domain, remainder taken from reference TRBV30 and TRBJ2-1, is SQTIHQWPATLVQPVGSPLSLECTVEGTSNPNLYWYRQAAGRGLQLLFYSVGIGQISSEVPQNLSASRPQDRQFILSSKKLLLSDSGFYLCAWSGARNNEQFFGPGTRLTVL.

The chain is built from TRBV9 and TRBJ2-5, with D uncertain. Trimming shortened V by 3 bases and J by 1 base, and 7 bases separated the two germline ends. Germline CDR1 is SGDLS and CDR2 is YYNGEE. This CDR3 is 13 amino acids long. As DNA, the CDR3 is TGTGCCAGCAGCGCGTTACGCCAAGAGACCCAGTACTTC. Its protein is CASSALRQETQYF.